This TCR beta chain was obtained from a study of T cells in Graves' hyperthyroidism and ophthalmopathy. What was amplified from RNA transcripts were TCR beta CDR3 regions. Researchers ran a first-round RT-PCR on the TCR CDR3 using the HTBI primer set. A single record per CDR3 protein comes from TCRdb applying MiXCR to the multiplex PCR reads. In the table there are approximately 570,000 distinct CDR3 sequences, around 20% of which are singletons. CDR3 length equals 14 residues. Germline CDR1 and CDR2: DFQATT and SNEGSKA (reference sequence). The study included ophthalmopathy patients with Clinical Activity Score at least 3, NOSPECS grade at least 4 and duration under 3 months.

The chain joins TRBV20-1 to TRBJ2-7; 15 bases line up with TRBD2. The sample taken for sequencing was blood. The clonotype originates from a man aged 35 to 55 with Graves' ophthalmopathy. The CDR3 region is CRAVGLAGGLEQYF. The CDR3 coding sequence is TGCAGGGCCGTGGGACTAGCGGGAGGCCTCGAGCAGTACTTC.